This TCR beta chain was retrieved from a study of tumor and adjacent non-tumor tissue in lung cancer. Study-level background: The patients, 10 to 11 men and roughly 5 women, were roughly 31 to 80 with stage I to III disease. On average, productive TCRbeta reads reached about 4.2 million per sample.

Study-level results: Top 100 clones took a larger repertoire share in normal lung. Higher tumor TCR diversity was associated with shorter survival.

This sample's RNA came from whole unsorted tissue. TCRbeta libraries were built with three rounds of nested PCR, modified from ARM-PCR. TCRdb used MiXCR to reprocess the multiplex PCR reads, holding one entry per CDR3 protein. The sample lists some 200,000 distinct CDR3 sequences; roughly 70% were seen once. This clonotype was seen just once. Its antigen remains unknown. Without the conserved terminal phenylalanine or tryptophan, this CDR3 likely stems from a read error. The limits of the CDR3 on the DNA are not certain, so only TCRdb's listed CDR3 is given. This receptor was obtained from a man in his sixties with non-small cell lung cancer. What was sequenced was lung tumor tissue.

The CDR3 loop reads CASSFRQGTTDTLYI. This sequence joins TRBV11-3 and TRBJ2-3; the D segment call TRBD1 is taken from the table without a DNA check. In germline, CDR1 is SGHNT, CDR2 YENEEA. 15 amino acids form the CDR3, both terminal residues included.